Reported below is one TCR beta chain. Its specificity is unknown. Treatment defined: oral pan-JAK inhibitor, 5-10 mg twice daily. Peripheral blood and lesional scalp punch biopsies were taken from alopecia areata patients. The data derive from a study of CD8+ T cells in alopecia areata. Notes on the study in general: Significant decreases in scalp clonality and expanded CD8+ clones followed tofacitinib treatment.

cDNA serving as the sequencing template came from extracted, reverse transcribed RNA. TCRdb's copy holds only in-frame clones and misses some; the assay was immunoSEQ multiplex PCR. The table lists about 140,000 clones, about 85% of them singletons. V gave up 2 bases and J gave up 2 bases; unmatched junction bases: 2. This CDR3 region has 15 residues. From germline, CDR1 is MGHRA and CDR2 YSYEKL. The J gene is TRBJ2-7, the V gene TRBV4-1; TRBD2 agrees at 11 bases. The starting material was CD8+ T cells sorted from blood, obtained at week 4, from a patient treated with tofacitinib. The TCR originated in a human donor with alopecia areata. This CDR3 is CASSQIAGGPYEQYF. Here the CDR3 DNA reads TGCGCCAGCAGCCAAATAGCGGGAGGGCCCTACGAGCAGTACTTC.